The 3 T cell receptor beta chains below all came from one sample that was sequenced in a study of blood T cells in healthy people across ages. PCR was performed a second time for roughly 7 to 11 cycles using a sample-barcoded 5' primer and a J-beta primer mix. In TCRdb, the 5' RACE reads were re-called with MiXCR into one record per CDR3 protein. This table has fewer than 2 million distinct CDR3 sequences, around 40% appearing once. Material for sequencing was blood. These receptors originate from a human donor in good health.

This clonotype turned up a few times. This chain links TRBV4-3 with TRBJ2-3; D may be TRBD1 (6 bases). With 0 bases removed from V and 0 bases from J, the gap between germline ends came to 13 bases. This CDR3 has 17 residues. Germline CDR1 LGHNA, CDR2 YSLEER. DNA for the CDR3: TGCGCCAGCAGCCAAGATACAGGGTTAACTAGCACAGATACGCAGTATTTT. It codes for CASSQDTGLTSTDTQYF.

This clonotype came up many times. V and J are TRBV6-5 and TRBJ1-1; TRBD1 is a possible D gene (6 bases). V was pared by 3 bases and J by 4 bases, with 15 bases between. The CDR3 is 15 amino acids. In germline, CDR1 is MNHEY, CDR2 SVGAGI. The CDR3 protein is CASSYTQGMATEAFF. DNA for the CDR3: TGTGCCAGCAGTTATACGCAGGGGATGGCCACTGAAGCTTTCTTT.

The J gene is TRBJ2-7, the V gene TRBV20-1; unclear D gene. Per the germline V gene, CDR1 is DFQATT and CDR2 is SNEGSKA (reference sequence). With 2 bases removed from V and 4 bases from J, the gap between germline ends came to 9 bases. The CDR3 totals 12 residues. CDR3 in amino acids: CSARSPPYEQYF. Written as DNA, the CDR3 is TGCAGTGCTAGATCCCCCCCTTACGAGCAGTACTTC.